The T cell receptor (beta chain) under discussion was sequenced for a study of T cells after yellow fever vaccination. The V end was cut by 7 bases, the J end by 2 bases, with 19 bases between. This CDR3 region has 16 residues. CDR1 and CDR2 from the germline V gene are MNHNS and SASEGT. TCRdb re-analysed the 5' RACE reads in MiXCR, keeping a single row per CDR3 protein. The sample has 200,000 to 300,000 distinct CDR3 sequences, 13% seen once. This clonotype was counted a few times. This material consisted of CD4+ T cells sorted from PBMCs, taken 45 days after the yellow fever booster vaccination. This receptor was taken from a man aged 25 to 45 who received the YFV17D yellow fever vaccine. V and J are TRBV6-1 and TRBJ2-3; a possible D gene is TRBD2 (5 bases). The DNA of the CDR3 is TGTGCCAGCACCTTAAATATGGGGAGTTACACAGATACGCAGTATTTT. It translates to CASTLNMGSYTDTQYF.